Listed below are T cell receptor beta chains from one sample, sequenced in a study of control samples from healthy donors and cancer patients. Libraries were prepared by immunoSEQ multiplex PCR; TCRdb keeps only in-frame clonotypes and omits some of them. The sample contains about 160,000 clones, just under 95% of which appear only once. Sequenced sample: blood. These receptor sequences come from a woman in her thirties or forties in good health. Each CDR3 is given with its conserved first and last residue. Each record gives: D gene, J gene, clone size, V gene, CDR3 protein, CDR3 DNA. A D gene is named only where the DNA matches it firmly. The size of a clone is reported for some rows only, either as once, few or many, or as a class for expanded clones.

NA | TRBJ2-3 | once | TRBV7-9 | CASSLERLRTDTQYF | TGTGCCAGCAGCTTAGAGAGACTACGCACAGATACGCAGTATTTT
NA | TRBJ1-2 | NA | TRBV7-2 | CASSSGRPYGYTF | TGTGCCAGCAGCTCCGGGAGACCCTATGGCTACACCTTC
TRBD2 | TRBJ2-2 | NA | TRBV7-9 | CASSYRTSGRAAAGELFF | TGTGCCAGCAGTTACCGGACTAGCGGGAGGGCCGCGGCCGGGGAGCTGTTTTTT
TRBD1 | TRBJ2-1 | NA | TRBV19 | CASSIRQGAGYNEQFF | TGTGCCAGTAGTATAAGACAGGGGGCCGGATACAATGAGCAGTTCTTC
NA | TRBJ2-7 | NA | TRBV4-3 | CASSQGGYEQYF | TGCGCCAGCAGCCAAGGAGGATACGAGCAGTACTTC
TRBD2 | TRBJ2-2 | NA | TRBV9 | CASSTGLAGGTGELFF | TGTGCCAGCAGCACAGGACTAGCGGGAGGTACCGGGGAGCTGTTTTTT
TRBD1 | TRBJ1-2 | NA | TRBV14 | CASSQADRALYGYTF | TGTGCCAGCAGCCAAGCGGACAGGGCCCTCTATGGCTACACCTTC
TRBD2 | TRBJ2-5 | NA | TRBV3-1/TRBV3-2 | CASSTRLAELQETQYF | TGTGCCAGCAGCACCCGACTAGCGGAACTGCAAGAGACCCAGTACTTC
NA | TRBJ2-1 | NA | TRBV30 | CAWSVPEYNEQFF | TGTGCCTGGAGTGTACCCGAATACAATGAGCAGTTCTTC
NA | TRBJ2-1 | NA | TRBV12-3/TRBV12-4 | CASSPEQGYEQFF | TGTGCCAGCAGCCCAGAACAGGGATATGAGCAGTTCTTC
NA | TRBJ1-2 | NA | TRBV15 | CATSRERTNYGYTF | TGTGCCACCAGCAGAGAACGTACTAACTATGGCTACACCTTC
NA | TRBJ1-5 | NA | TRBV6-1 | CASSDKGRAWDQPQHF | TGTGCCAGCAGTGACAAGGGCAGGGCTTGGGATCAGCCCCAGCATTTT
NA | TRBJ1-1 | NA | TRBV7-2 | CASSLSSGGNMNTEAFF | TGTGCCAGCAGCTTAAGTTCGGGGGGCAATATGAACACTGAAGCTTTCTTT
NA | TRBJ2-3 | NA | TRBV6-4 | CASSQAPGVTDTQYF | TGTGCCAGCAGCCAAGCTCCGGGAGTCACAGATACGCAGTATTTT
TRBD1 | TRBJ1-2 | once | TRBV5-1 | CASSVTTGGSYGYTF | TGCGCCAGCAGCGTTACTACAGGGGGCTCCTATGGCTACACCTTC
TRBD1 | TRBJ2-5 | NA | TRBV6-2/TRBV6-3 | CASSRNRGPTQETQYF | TGTGCCAGCAGCCGTAATAGGGGGCCGACACAAGAGACCCAGTACTTC
NA | TRBJ2-1 | NA | TRBV5-1 | CASSALSGSYNEQFF | TGCGCCAGCAGCGCACTTAGCGGTTCCTACAATGAGCAGTTCTTC
NA | TRBJ2-7 | NA | TRBV6-5 | CASSYSAGFYEQYF | TGTGCCAGCAGTTACTCGGCAGGTTTCTACGAGCAGTACTTC
NA | TRBJ2-1 | NA | TRBV5-6 | CASSLVGGNNEQFF | TGTGCCAGCAGCTTGGTGGGAGGAAACAATGAGCAGTTCTTC
NA | TRBJ2-3 | NA | TRBV6-2/TRBV6-3 | CASSYTSFQGTDTQYF | TGTGCCAGCAGTTACACTTCGTTTCAGGGCACAGATACGCAGTATTTT